This T cell receptor (beta chain) is from a study of T cells in Graves' hyperthyroidism and ophthalmopathy. The CDR3 is 15 residues long. V was pared by 6 bases and J by 2 bases, with 20 bases between. The germline V gene encodes CDR1 DFQATT and CDR2 SNEGSKA (reference sequence). RNA transcripts provided the source from which TCR beta CDR3 regions were amplified. HTBI primers drove first-round RT-PCR of the TCR CDR3. TCRdb called the multiplex PCR reads again in MiXCR, with one record for every CDR3 protein. In the table there are a few hundred thousand distinct CDR3 sequences, 46% of which are singletons. This clonotype was picked up many times.

Sample: peripheral blood or thyroid tissue (not recorded which). This clonotype was sampled from an adult woman with Graves' disease, either hyperthyroidism or ophthalmopathy (not recorded which). V gene TRBV20-1 combines with J gene TRBJ2-7, with D perhaps matching TRBD2 (5 bases). The CDR3 DNA reads TGCAGTGCGAAAAGCGGTACCTCATGGACCTACGAGCAGTACTTC. Its protein is CSAKSGTSWTYEQYF.